Listed below are T cell receptor beta chains from one sample, sequenced in a study of blood T cell repertoires in COVID-19. Sequenced by immunoSEQ multiplex PCR; TCRdb stores in-frame clones only, minus some. The table shows around 230,000 clones, with about 79% occurring only once. The specimen was peripheral blood. These receptor sequences come from an elderly woman with acute or convalescent COVID-19. The CDR3 runs from the conserved cysteine through the conserved F or W. A D gene is named only where the DNA matches it firmly. Clone size appears in some rows only: once, few, many, or a class for an expanded clone.

v_gene	d_gene	j_gene	abundance	CDR3nt	CDR3aa
TRBV7-2	TRBD1	TRBJ2-7	few	TGTGCCAGCAGCCTAGACAGGGGAAAATACGAGCAGTACTTC	CASSLDRGKYEQYF
TRBV30	NA	TRBJ1-6	NA	TGTGCCTGGAGGCGGGGGGCCATTTCCTATAATTCACCCCTCCACTTT	CAWRRGAISYNSPLHF
TRBV2	NA	TRBJ1-1	NA	TGTGCCAGCGGATTTGGGACAAAGAACACTGAAGCTTTCTTT	CASGFGTKNTEAFF
TRBV2	TRBD1	TRBJ1-2	NA	TGTGCCAGCAGTGACAGCGCGGACAGGGCGACCTATGGCTACACCTTC	CASSDSADRATYGYTF
TRBV18	TRBD1	TRBJ2-7	NA	TGTGCCAGCTCACCATCCACAGGGGCCTCCTACGAGCAGTACTTC	CASSPSTGASYEQYF
TRBV6-5	NA	TRBJ2-1	NA	TGTGCCAGCAGACGCGCACAGGGTGTATACAATGAGCAGTTCTTC	CASRRAQGVYNEQFF
TRBV27	NA	TRBJ1-1	NA	TGTGCCAGCAGTTTAATGAGGAACACTGAAGCTTTCTTT	CASSLMRNTEAFF
TRBV10-3	NA	TRBJ2-3	NA	TGTGCCATCAGCTCCCCCCCAGGAGATACGCAGTATTTT	CAISSPPGDTQYF
TRBV3-1/TRBV3-2	TRBD2	TRBJ2-5	NA	TGTGCCAGCAGCCCTCAGAGGCGGGGGTATGGGGAGACCCAGTACTTC	CASSPQRRGYGETQYF
TRBV4-1	TRBD2	TRBJ2-1	NA	TGCGCCAGCAGCCAAGATCGGGGGGATTCCTACAATGAGCAGTTCTTC	CASSQDRGDSYNEQFF
TRBV3-1/TRBV3-2	TRBD2	TRBJ2-2	NA	TGTGCCAGCAGCCGAGCTACTAGCGGGGGGCCTGGGGAGCTGTTTTTT	CASSRATSGGPGELFF
TRBV23-1	TRBD1	TRBJ2-1	NA	TGCGCCAGCATCCCACCGGGACAGCGCTACAATGAGCAGTTCTTC	CASIPPGQRYNEQFF
TRBV27	NA	TRBJ1-1	NA	TGTGCCAGCAGTTTAGGGTTACAGACTGAAGCTTTCTTT	CASSLGLQTEAFF
TRBV19	TRBD1	TRBJ1-5	once	TGTGCCAGTAGTATAGATGTAGCCAGGGGGTATCAGCCCCAGCATTTT	CASSIDVARGYQPQHF
TRBV21-1	NA	TRBJ1-5	once	TGTGCCAGGACAGGGGATTATAGCAATCAGCCCCAGCATTTT	CARTGDYSNQPQHF
TRBV27	TRBD1	TRBJ1-2	NA	TGTGCCAGCAGACCGACCGGGACAGCGAACTATGGCTACACCTTC	CASRPTGTANYGYTF
TRBV18	TRBD2	TRBJ2-1	NA	TGTGCCAGCTCAACAGGACTAGCTCTTGGTGAGCAGTTCTTC	CASSTGLALGEQFF
TRBV7-7	TRBD2	TRBJ2-2	NA	TGTGCTAGCAGCTCGCGTCGACTAGCGGGCGGGGAGCTGTTTTTT	CASSSRRLAGGELFF
TRBV7-3	TRBD1	TRBJ2-1	NA	TGTGCCAGCAGCCCGGTGGCGGCGCAGGGGGCTGAGCAGTTCTTC	CASSPVAAQGAEQFF
TRBV21-1	NA	TRBJ2-7	NA	TGTGCCAGCAGCAACCAACCGGGACAGGGGGCACCCACCCTTTCCTACGAGCAGTACTTC	CASSNQPGQGAPTLSYEQYF
TRBV7-2	TRBD1	TRBJ1-2	NA	TGTGCCAGCAGTTCCGGACAGGGCTATGGCTACACCTTC	CASSSGQGYGYTF
TRBV19	TRBD1	TRBJ1-5	NA	TGTGCCAGTAGCCGGGACAGGGCTTTTGGGCCCCAGCATTTT	CASSRDRAFGPQHF
TRBV19	NA	TRBJ1-5	NA	TGTGCCAGTAGTCGACGGGGGGAGTATCAACCCCAGCATTTT	CASSRRGEYQPQHF
TRBV7-6	TRBD1	TRBJ2-1	NA	TGTGCCAGCAGCCCGGACAGGGCATATCTACTCGATGAGCAGTTCTTC	CASSPDRAYLLDEQFF
TRBV3-1/TRBV3-2	NA	TRBJ1-1	few	TGTGCCAGCACCCCCCGCGCGGTGAACACTGAAGCTTTCTTT	CASTPRAVNTEAFF
TRBV21-1	NA	TRBJ2-7	NA	TGTGCCAGCCTCCCCCGGGACAGCGAACTATCCTACGAGCAGTACTTC	CASLPRDSELSYEQYF
TRBV2	TRBD1	TRBJ1-1	few	TGTGCCAGCAGCCTAAGGGACAGGGATACTGAAGCTTTCTTT	CASSLRDRDTEAFF
TRBV11-2	TRBD2	TRBJ2-3	NA	TGTGCCAGCAGCTTAGGGGGAGGGGCCTCGTCGTCACCAGATACGCAGTATTTT	CASSLGGGASSSPDTQYF
TRBV4-1	TRBD2	TRBJ2-3	NA	TGCGCCAGCAGCCAAGGACTAGCGGGGGGGATAGATACGCAGTATTTT	CASSQGLAGGIDTQYF
TRBV30	NA	TRBJ1-6	NA	TGTGCCTGGGACCCGGGACAAGGGGTCTCACCCCTCCACTTT	CAWDPGQGVSPLHF
TRBV5-6	TRBD1	TRBJ1-5	NA	TGTGCCAGCAGCTCCTACGACAGGGGTCGAGACCAGCCCCAGCATTTT	CASSSYDRGRDQPQHF
TRBV5-6	NA	TRBJ2-3	NA	TGTGCCAGCAGCTTGGCAGGAAATCCGCCAGATACGCAGTATTTT	CASSLAGNPPDTQYF
TRBV28	TRBD1	TRBJ1-2	few	TGTGCCAGCATTCTCTCCGGCCGGACAGGGGACTATGGCTACACCTTC	CASILSGRTGDYGYTF
TRBV20-1	NA	TRBJ1-6	NA	TGCAGTGCTAGTAGAGGGGGGGATTCACCCCTCCACTTT	CSASRGGDSPLHF
TRBV3-1/TRBV3-2	NA	TRBJ1-2	NA	TGTGCCAGCAGCCAAGCCTCGGGGGGCTACACCTTC	CASSQASGGYTF
TRBV14	TRBD1	TRBJ1-1	NA	TGTGCCAGCAGCCGACAGGGGCGGACTGAAGCTTTCTTT	CASSRQGRTEAFF
TRBV2	NA	TRBJ1-6	few	TGTGCCAGCAGTGCGCTCCCTTCCGGGGGTCGGAATTCACCCCTCCACTTT	CASSALPSGGRNSPLHF
TRBV6-6	TRBD1	TRBJ1-5	NA	TGTGCCAGCAGTGGGTGGACAGGCGTCAGCAATCAGCCCCAGCATTTT	CASSGWTGVSNQPQHF
TRBV29-1	TRBD1	TRBJ2-5	few	TGCAGCGTTGAAGGGGGGACAGGGGGACAAGAGACCCAGTACTTC	CSVEGGTGGQETQYF
TRBV3-1/TRBV3-2	NA	TRBJ1-2	few	TGTGCCAGCAGCCAAGATCTTTTTATCGGCTATGGCTACACCTTC	CASSQDLFIGYGYTF
TRBV12-3/TRBV12-4	NA	TRBJ1-1	NA	TGTGCCAGCAGTGGGGTGGGGCTCACTGAAGCTTTCTTT	CASSGVGLTEAFF
TRBV20-1	NA	TRBJ2-7	NA	TGCAGTGCCCCGGGTCCCTACGAGCAGTACTTC	CSAPGPYEQYF
TRBV2	TRBD2	TRBJ2-7	NA	TGTGCCAGCAGTGAACTCAGCGGGGGGTCCTACGAGCAGTACTTC	CASSELSGGSYEQYF
TRBV5-8	TRBD2	TRBJ2-3	NA	TGTGCCAGCAGCACGACTAGCGGGGTTGATACGCAGTATTTT	CASSTTSGVDTQYF
TRBV10-3	TRBD1	TRBJ2-1	NA	TGTGCCATCAAGGACAGGGGGTATGACAATGAGCAGTTCTTC	CAIKDRGYDNEQFF
TRBV7-3	TRBD1	TRBJ2-2	NA	TGTGCCAGCAGCTTAGGTGGGACAGGGGCCGGGGAGCTGTTTTTT	CASSLGGTGAGELFF
TRBV5-1	NA	TRBJ2-5	NA	TGCGCCAGCAGCTACGCTTCGACAGGTCCTCAAGAGACCCAGTACTTC	CASSYASTGPQETQYF
TRBV27	TRBD1	TRBJ2-5	NA	TGTGCCAGCAGTCAACAGGGGTACCAAGAGACCCAGTACTTC	CASSQQGYQETQYF
TRBV18	TRBD2	TRBJ2-1	NA	TGTGCCAGCTCACCACCGTCAAGCGGGGGGTCTCGAGAGCAGTTCTTC	CASSPPSSGGSREQFF
TRBV15	TRBD1	TRBJ2-7	NA	TGTGCCACCAGCGGACCGACAGGGAACGAGCAGTACTTC	CATSGPTGNEQYF
TRBV12-3/TRBV12-4	NA	TRBJ1-5	NA	TGTGCCAGCACCCCGTATAGCAATCAGCCCCAGCATTTT	CASTPYSNQPQHF
TRBV14	NA	TRBJ1-3	NA	TGTGCCAGCAGCACCCGGGACACCTACTCTGGAAACACCATATATTTT	CASSTRDTYSGNTIYF
TRBV6-5	TRBD1	TRBJ2-7	NA	TGTGCCAGCAGACGGGACAGGACCTACGAGCAGTACTTC	CASRRDRTYEQYF
TRBV5-1	TRBD1	TRBJ2-3	NA	TGCGCCAGCAGCTTGCCCCCCCCGGACAGGAGAGAAGCCACAGATACGCAGTATTTT	CASSLPPPDRREATDTQYF
TRBV7-8	TRBD1	TRBJ2-7	once	TGTGCCAGCAGCGCCGCCGGGACAGGGCCCTACGAGCAGTACTTC	CASSAAGTGPYEQYF
TRBV28	TRBD1	TRBJ1-6	NA	TGTGCCAGCAGTTTACCCCGGGACAGTAAAAATTCACCCCTCCACTTT	CASSLPRDSKNSPLHF
TRBV7-9	TRBD1	TRBJ1-4	NA	TGTGCCAGCAGCTTAGAGACAGGGGGTTACGAAAAACTGTTTTTT	CASSLETGGYEKLFF
TRBV21-1	NA	TRBJ1-1	NA	TGTGCCAGCAGCAAAGGACCTTCCACCCTTGGGCACACTGAAGCTTTCTTT	CASSKGPSTLGHTEAFF
TRBV28	NA	TRBJ1-6	NA	TGTGCCAGCAGCGCGGTGGGTTGGGATTCACCCCTCCACTTT	CASSAVGWDSPLHF